This passage covers 25 T cell receptor beta chains from one sample sequenced in a study of shared clonotypes between healthy human individuals. Some clones are missing from TCRdb's copy, which holds only in-frame ones; the method was immunoSEQ multiplex PCR. The data hold some 2.4 million clones, with under 95% observed a single time. The specimen sequenced was naive CD4+ T cells from PBMCs. As for subset: CD45RA+ positively selected. The receptors come from a man between 18 and 29 years old in good health. Some clones in this sample may be carry-over from other donors' samples.

In DNA form, the CDR3 reads TGTGCCAGCAGCCGGACTATTTACAATGAGCAGTTCTTC. Protein product: CASSRTIYNEQFF. The chain has TRBV11-1 and TRBJ2-1; TRBD2 might be the D (6 bases). This CDR3 comprises 13 residues. Germline loops: CDR1 SGHAT, CDR2 FQDESV (reference sequence). Deletions cut 5 bases from V and 4 bases from J, with 9 bases between.

This chain uses TRBV6-1 with TRBJ1-4; 7 bases match TRBD1. Germline values: CDR1 MNHNS, CDR2 SASEGT. The ends lost 4 bases at V and 14 bases at J; junction bases unmatched: 16. This CDR3 comprises 15 residues. The DNA of the CDR3 is TGTGCCAGCAGTGCCATACCAGGGGGACAGAATGAGCTGTTTTTT. This encodes CASSAIPGGQNELFF.

V gene TRBV7-9 combines with J gene TRBJ1-1, with D perhaps matching TRBD1 (5 bases). Germline V CDR1 and CDR2: SEHNR, FQNEAQ (reference sequence). The ends were cut back, 4 bases at V and 5 bases at J, with 11 bases in the middle. The length of the CDR3 is 13 residues. CDR3 bases: TGTGCCAGCAGCTGGGGGGAGAGAACTGAAGCTTTCTTT. Residues: CASSWGERTEAFF.

The gene calls are TRBV27 and TRBJ2-7; 9 bases align to TRBD2. V shed 6 bases, J shed 2 bases, and the junction held 8 bases outside the gene matches. Germline V lookup: CDR1 MNHEY, CDR2 SMNVEV (reference sequence). CDR3 size: 15 residues. The CDR3 sequence is CASRWALAGPYEQYF. CDR3 nucleotides: TGTGCCAGCAGGTGGGCTCTAGCGGGACCCTACGAGCAGTACTTC.

Comment on this clone: The same CDR3 also results from other DNA sequences found in this sample. The genes are TRBV28 and TRBJ1-5, with D unresolved. Germline CDR1 reads MDHEN; CDR2 reads SYDVKM. V was cut by 3 bases and J by 4 bases, with 7 bases left in between. The CDR3 sequence is 13 residues long. DNA of the CDR3: TGTGCCAGCAGTTTCGTATCTAATCAGCCCCAGCATTTT. Translating gives CASSFVSNQPQHF.

This chain uses TRBV30 with TRBJ1-5, with 9 bases identical to TRBD1. V was clipped by 3 bases and J by 7 bases; unmatched bases: 7. There are 14 residues in the CDR3. Germline V gene data show CDR1 as GTSNPN and CDR2 as SVGIG (reference sequence). For the CDR3, the DNA is TGTGCCTGGAGAGGGACAGGGAACGGCCAGCCCCAGCATTTT. Translated, it gives CAWRGTGNGQPQHF. The full variable domain, its missing parts supplied by reference TRBV30 and TRBJ1-5, is SQTIHQWPATLVQPVGSPLSLECTVEGTSNPNLYWYRQAAGRGLQLLFYSVGIGQISSEVPQNLSASRPQDRQFILSSKKLLLSDSGFYLCAWRGTGNGQPQHFGDGTRLSIL.

This chain joins TRBV18 and TRBJ2-2; 9 bases map to TRBD1. The CDR3 sequence is 17 residues long. The J segment lost 5 bases and the V segment lost 6 bases, leaving 13 bases of the junction unmatched. Germline CDR1 and CDR2: KGHSH and LQKENI. CDR3 nucleotide sequence: TGTGCCAGCTCGCTGGCGGTCTCCGGGACAGGGACCGGGGAGCTGTTTTTT. Its protein is CASSLAVSGTGTGELFF.

Regarding this clone: Other DNA sequences in the sample encode the same CDR3. The V call is TRBV5-4, the J call TRBJ1-1, with D perhaps TRBD1 (5 bases). CDR1 is SGHNT, CDR2 YYREEE, per germline (reference sequence). The germline V and J ends were trimmed by 2 bases and 5 bases, with 7 bases remaining between them. The CDR3 totals 12 residues. This CDR3 reads CASSFSGTEAFF. In DNA, the CDR3 is TGTGCCAGCAGCTTCTCAGGGACTGAAGCTTTCTTT.

Written as DNA, the CDR3 is TGTGCCAGCAGCTTCACTGATCTTTCATCTGGAAACACCATATATTTT. Its translation: CASSFTDLSSGNTIYF. The rearrangement uses TRBV11-2 and TRBJ1-3; D is unresolved. Germline CDR1 is SGHAT and CDR2 is FQNNGV. The CDR3 has 16 amino acids. V was trimmed by 3 bases and J by 1 base, leaving 13 bases between them.

This clone was counted between two and nine times. The chain uses TRBV6-5 and TRBJ1-1, with 7 nucleotides matching TRBD1. Germline V gives CDR1 MNHEY, CDR2 SVGAGI. Germline trimming cut 6 bases from V and 6 bases from J; bases unmatched to any gene: 7. The CDR3 extends over 13 amino acids. As DNA, the CDR3 is TGTGCCAGCAGACTTCCAGGGGGAGCTGAAGCTTTCTTT. It yields the protein CASRLPGGAEAFF.

The chain joins TRBV2 to TRBJ2-5, with D possibly TRBD1 on 5 matching bases. Germline-derived CDR1 and CDR2 are SNHLY and FYNNEI. The V and J ends lost 9 bases and 5 bases respectively, with 10 bases between them. The length of the CDR3 is 11 residues. CDR3 loop: CARAAGETQYF. The CDR3 DNA reads as TGTGCCAGAGCTGCAGGGGAGACCCAGTACTTC.

The chain couples TRBV14 to TRBJ1-1; perhaps TRBD1 as D (5 bases). The CDR3 sequence is 13 residues long. V lost 4 bases and J lost 5, with 11 bases in between. Germline assignment: CDR1 SGHDN and CDR2 FVKESK. The CDR3 nucleotides are TGTGCCAGCAGCCTCACTGGGGGGACTGAAGCTTTCTTT. It yields the protein CASSLTGGTEAFF.

V is TRBV28 and J is TRBJ1-5, with 7 bases matching TRBD1. The CDR3 loop spans 15 amino acids. Looked up from germline, CDR1 is MDHEN and CDR2 is SYDVKM. After removal of 8 bases from V and 3 bases from J, the junction contained 10 bases not matched to a gene. DNA of the CDR3: TGTGCCAGCGCCGGGGGACAGTCACTCAATCAGCCCCAGCATTTT. This encodes CASAGGQSLNQPQHF.

The V and J genes are TRBV28 and TRBJ1-6, with a tentative D call TRBD1 (5 bases). The ends were cut back, 7 bases at V and 10 bases at J, with 17 bases in the middle. There are 14 residues in the CDR3. Germline V gene data show CDR1 as MDHEN and CDR2 as SYDVKM. The CDR3 DNA reads as TGTGCCAGCACTCAACCGGGGGACTGGTCACCCCTCCACTTT. Encoded protein: CASTQPGDWSPLHF.

The chain recombines TRBV6-6 with TRBJ2-2; 8 positions agree with TRBD2. With V trimmed by 6 bases and J by 6 bases, 9 bases remained unmatched. Germline assignment: CDR1 MNHNY and CDR2 SVGAGI (reference sequence). This CDR3 region has 15 residues. In nucleotides, the CDR3 is TGTGCCAGCAGACCTCGGGGGGGTGTGTCCGGGGAGCTGTTTTTT. Protein: CASRPRGGVSGELFF.

The V and J genes are TRBV30 and TRBJ2-3; 7 bases align to TRBD1. Germline CDR1 GTSNPN, CDR2 SVGIG (reference sequence). V lost 4 bases and J lost 2; bases outside the gene matches: 6. CDR3 length: 14 residues. CDR3 nucleotides: TGTGCCTGGACTGAGGGGGCGAACACAGATACGCAGTATTTT. Its protein is CAWTEGANTDTQYF.

This rearrangement joins TRBV7-9 to TRBJ1-3; TRBD1 is a possible D gene (6 bases). CDR3 length equals 18 residues. V was trimmed by 4 bases and J by 4 bases, leaving 23 bases between them. Germline-derived CDR1 and CDR2 are SEHNR and FQNEAQ (reference sequence). The CDR3 DNA reads as TGTGCCAGCAGCTCCGCCTCCCGGGTCCCCAGGGGCGGAAACACCATATATTTT. Protein: CASSSASRVPRGGNTIYF. Looking up the rest from reference TRBV7-9 and TRBJ1-3 gives the full variable domain: DTGVSQNPRHKITKRGQNVTFRCDPISEHNRLYWYRQTLGQGPEFLTYFQNEAQLEKSRLLSDRFSAERPKGSFSTLEIQRTEQGDSAMYLCASSSASRVPRGGNTIYFGEGSWLTVV.

The chain couples TRBV9 to TRBJ2-3, with 9 positions matching TRBD2. There are 14 residues in the CDR3. Trimming removed 4 bases from V and 4 bases from J; junction bases left unmatched: 4. Looked up from germline, CDR1 is SGDLS and CDR2 is YYNGEE. The CDR3 region is CASSPRTSADTQYF. CDR3 DNA: TGTGCCAGCAGCCCCCGGACTAGCGCAGATACGCAGTATTTT. Looking up the rest from reference TRBV9 and TRBJ2-3 gives the full variable domain: DSGVTQTPKHLITATGQRVTLRCSPRSGDLSVYWYQQSLDQGLQFLIQYYNGEERAKGNILERFSAQQFPDLHSELNLSSLELGDSALYFCASSPRTSADTQYFGPGTRLTVL.

V and J are TRBV28 and TRBJ2-2; 13 nucleotides match TRBD2. There are 23 residues in the CDR3. CDR1 and CDR2 from the germline V gene are MDHEN and SYDVKM. V was pared by 3 bases and J by 0 bases, with 19 bases of the junction left unmatched. CDR3 DNA: TGTGCCAGCAGTTTTTTGTTGGACGGGCTATTAGGGACTAGCGGGGCGAACACCGGGGAGCTGTTTTTT. Translating it yields CASSFLLDGLLGTSGANTGELFF.

The chain joins TRBV27 to TRBJ2-7; TRBD1 is a possible D gene (6 bases). Germline V gene sequence: CDR1 MNHEY, CDR2 SMNVEV (reference sequence). V was clipped by 2 bases and J by 0 bases, with 8 bases between them. The length of the CDR3 is 14 residues. The chain's CDR3 is CASSLQGPSYEQYF. CDR3 nucleotide sequence: TGTGCCAGCAGTTTACAGGGGCCCTCCTACGAGCAGTACTTC.

This chain connects TRBV5-4 to TRBJ1-3; tentative D call: TRBD1 (5 bases). The CDR3 consists of 15 residues. Per germline, CDR1 SGHNT and CDR2 YYREEE (reference sequence). V lost 4 bases, J lost 0 bases, and 11 bases lay in between. Here the CDR3 DNA reads TGTGCCAGCAGCCGCGACGGGGGCTCTGGAAACACCATATATTTT. It specifies CASSRDGGSGNTIYF.

To note about this clone: The sample has other DNA sequences that encode this CDR3 too. The chain uses TRBV7-3 and TRBJ2-2; D gene unclear. This CDR3 comprises 13 residues. From germline, CDR1 is SGHTA and CDR2 FQGTGA. V was shortened by 5 bases and J by 1 base, with 5 bases between the two germline ends. This CDR3 reads CASSPRNTGELFF. Here the CDR3 DNA reads TGTGCCAGCAGCCCGCGGAACACCGGGGAGCTGTTTTTT. Drawing the rest from reference TRBV7-3 and TRBJ2-2, the complete variable domain is GAGVSQTPSNKVTEKGKYVELRCDPISGHTALYWYRQSLGQGPEFLIYFQGTGAADDSGLPNDRFFAVRPEGSVSTLKIQRTERGDSAVYLCASSPRNTGELFFGEGSRLTVL.

The V call is TRBV6-5, the J call TRBJ2-5; D ambiguous. Germline V CDR1 and CDR2: MNHEY, SVGAGI. With 0 bases removed from V and 1 base from J, the gap between germline ends came to 6 bases. This CDR3 is 14 amino acids long. The CDR3 DNA reads as TGTGCCAGCAGTTACTCCCCAATCCAAGAGACCCAGTACTTC. Amino acid sequence: CASSYSPIQETQYF.

CDR3 residues: CASSGQGSVGYTF. CDR3 coding DNA: TGTGCCAGCAGTGGACAGGGATCAGTCGGCTACACCTTC. The chain carries TRBV2 and TRBJ1-2; 7 bases line up with TRBD1. This CDR3 has 13 residues. Germline V gene lookup returns CDR1 SNHLY and CDR2 FYNNEI. V was pared by 4 bases and J by 8 bases, with 7 bases of the junction left unmatched.

This chain uses TRBV29-1 with TRBJ2-7; the match to TRBD2 covers 8 bases. This CDR3 contains 16 residues. V was pared by 2 bases and J by 2 bases, with 11 bases of the junction left unmatched. CDR1 SQVTM and CDR2 ANQGSEA come from the germline V gene. The DNA of the CDR3 is TGCAGCGTTGAAAGGGATATAGCGGGAAAAACCTACGAGCAGTACTTC. Amino acid sequence: CSVERDIAGKTYEQYF.